The clone carrying this T cell receptor (beta chain) has a single count. What it binds is unknown. This may arise from a read error, as a much more abundant clone is one base away. Source material for naive CD8 libraries was roughly 20,000 to 1,100,000 sorted cells, with 10%, 30% or 50% RNA. Sorting captured naive CD8 T cells as CD8+CD4-CCR7+CD45RA+. The entry originates in a study of molecular identifiers for immune sequencing clone quantification. Study observations and caveats: Effector cells had over 98% of their molecules in clones above 20 RNA copies, while naive cells had under 1%.

TCRdb re-analysed the PCR reads in MiXCR, keeping a single row per CDR3 protein. Among about 640,000 distinct CDR3 sequences, just under 20% were seen once, and the ten largest hold under 0.95%. The CDR3 totals 15 residues. CDR1 and CDR2 from the germline V gene are LGHDT and YNNKEL (reference sequence). The TCR sequence derives from a human donor in good health. Some libraries in this study had Jurkat cell RNA spiked in. J is TRBJ1-1 and V is TRBV3-1; no clear D. Sequenced: naive CD8+ T cells from blood, with Jurkat cell RNA spiked in. Subset specified: FACS-sorted CD8+CD4-CCR7+CD45RA+ naive T cells. Written as DNA, the CDR3 is TGTGCCAGCAGCCCCGCCCGGGGAGGCGGAACTGAATCTTTCTTT. Protein: CASSPARGGGTESFF.